The 7 T cell receptor beta chains listed next were all sequenced from one sample in a study of cytomegalovirus exposure and HLA in healthy donors. PCR amplification relied on 60 Vbeta primers (plus 13 Jbeta primers). Sequencing used immunoSEQ multiplex PCR; TCRdb keeps in-frame clones, though not all of them. The table includes around 190,000 clones, around 77% detected once. The source material was PBMCs. These receptors came from a man aged 60 to 75 in good health and CMV-seronegative.

The V gene is TRBV6-6, the J gene TRBJ2-3; D is undetermined. The V end lost 5 bases, the J end lost 7 bases, and 7 bases lay between the germline ends. The CDR3 has 11 amino acids. In germline, CDR1 is MNHNY, CDR2 SVGAGI (reference sequence). The CDR3 loop is CASSHENTQYF. CDR3 bases: TGTGCCAGCAGTCACGAGAATACGCAGTATTTT.

The chain recombines TRBV7-2 with TRBJ2-5; D is perhaps TRBD1 (5 bases). The CDR3 spans 16 residues. The germline V and J ends were trimmed by 1 base and 5 bases, with 17 bases remaining between them. The germline CDR1 and CDR2 sequences are SGHTA and FQGNSA. The CDR3 region is CASSLGSGRVVETQYF. The CDR3 nucleotides are TGTGCCAGCAGCTTAGGGTCAGGCAGGGTGGTGGAGACCCAGTACTTC.

This clone was seen at least ten times. The chain has TRBV14 and TRBJ2-1; D call uncertain. CDR3 length: 13 amino acids. Trimming shortened V by 4 bases and J by 5 bases, and 9 bases separated the two germline ends. Germline V gene lookup returns CDR1 SGHDN and CDR2 FVKESK. CDR3 sequence reads: CASSPGSHNEQFF. CDR3 in DNA: TGTGCCAGCAGCCCCGGGTCCCACAATGAGCAGTTCTTC.

This clone occurred a few times. The chain uses TRBV6-1 and TRBJ2-5; 13 bases match TRBD2. Germline V gene data show CDR1 as MNHNS and CDR2 as SASEGT. After removal of 7 bases from V and 5 bases from J, the junction contained 4 bases not matched to a gene. The CDR3 sequence is 14 residues long. The DNA for the CDR3 is TGTGCCAGCACCCGACTAGCGGGGGGCGAGACCCAGTACTTC. Its protein is CASTRLAGGETQYF.

The chain is built from TRBV5-1 and TRBJ2-2; TRBD2 aligns across 12 bases. V trimming: 3 bases; J trimming: 5 bases; junction bases outside the gene matches: 2. Germline loops: CDR1 SGHRS, CDR2 YFSETQ. This CDR3 spans 15 amino acids. The CDR3 loop is CASSSSGGATGELFF. CDR3 nucleotide sequence: TGCGCCAGCAGCTCTAGCGGGGGGGCAACCGGGGAGCTGTTTTTT.

This chain links TRBV4-1 with TRBJ1-4, with 7 nucleotides matching TRBD1. The germline V gene encodes CDR1 MGHRA and CDR2 YSYEKL. V trimming: 8 bases; J trimming: 3 bases; junction bases outside the gene matches: 6. The CDR3 runs to 14 residues. Here the CDR3 reads CASRRQGPNEKLFF. CDR3 in DNA: TGCGCCAGCCGTCGACAGGGCCCTAATGAAAAACTGTTTTTT.

The chain employs TRBV6-5 and TRBJ2-1, with 10 bases identical to TRBD1. Germline V gives CDR1 MNHEY, CDR2 SVGAGI. The CDR3 runs to 14 residues. The V gene end was trimmed by 5 bases and the J gene end by 8 bases; junction bases not matched to a gene: 6. For the CDR3, the DNA is TGTGCCAGCAGTATATCGGGACAGGGGTATGAGCAGTTCTTC. Translated, it gives CASSISGQGYEQFF.